This is a list of T cell receptor beta chains from one sample in a study of glioma-infiltrating T cells after dendritic cell vaccination. Generated by immunoSEQ multiplex PCR, the TCRdb table keeps only in-frame clones and is missing some. The table lists around 89,000 clones, under 90% of them singletons. Sample: blood, taken before dendritic cell vaccination. These receptors originate from a human donor with glioblastoma. Each CDR3 is given with its conserved first and last residue. Fields, in order: CDR3 protein, V gene, J gene.

cdr3_aa: CASSMGGGRSTDTQYF
v_call: TRBV19
j_call: TRBJ2-3

cdr3_aa: CASSAGGSAQPQHF
v_call: TRBV9
j_call: TRBJ1-5

cdr3_aa: CAIMRSGNTIYF
v_call: TRBV10-3
j_call: TRBJ1-3

cdr3_aa: CASSTDRFTEAFF
v_call: TRBV5-1
j_call: TRBJ1-1

cdr3_aa: CASSIAWRGGPQFF
v_call: TRBV19
j_call: TRBJ2-1

cdr3_aa: CASTRLSTDTQYF
v_call: TRBV28
j_call: TRBJ2-3

cdr3_aa: CASSGRTGNNQPQHF
v_call: TRBV19
j_call: TRBJ1-5

cdr3_aa: CASSPQGQGEADTQYF
v_call: TRBV18
j_call: TRBJ2-3

cdr3_aa: CASSLGQLNTEAFF
v_call: TRBV9
j_call: TRBJ1-1

cdr3_aa: CASSQPDRRSETQYF
v_call: TRBV4-1
j_call: TRBJ2-5

cdr3_aa: CASSLDRGAQYF
v_call: TRBV7-8
j_call: TRBJ2-3

cdr3_aa: CASSLLAGGPFGTDTQYF
v_call: TRBV27
j_call: TRBJ2-3

cdr3_aa: CATSTGTVQETQYF
v_call: TRBV15
j_call: TRBJ2-5

cdr3_aa: CASSLVFGETQYF
v_call: TRBV7-6
j_call: TRBJ2-5

cdr3_aa: CASSYGAGQNYGYTF
v_call: TRBV6-5
j_call: TRBJ1-2

cdr3_aa: CASIARGIGNIQYF
v_call: TRBV19
j_call: TRBJ2-4

cdr3_aa: CASSPRTRINNQPQHF
v_call: TRBV6-6
j_call: TRBJ1-5

cdr3_aa: CASSPFRDRSTEKLFF
v_call: TRBV9
j_call: TRBJ1-4

cdr3_aa: CASSLAGTYEQYF
v_call: TRBV6-5
j_call: TRBJ2-7

cdr3_aa: CAISETQGAYEQYF
v_call: TRBV10-3
j_call: TRBJ2-7

cdr3_aa: CASSQLSTGWNEKLFF
v_call: TRBV4-1
j_call: TRBJ1-4

cdr3_aa: CASSPGTTKETQYF
v_call: TRBV9
j_call: TRBJ2-5

cdr3_aa: CASSAGTDGPQHF
v_call: TRBV5-1
j_call: TRBJ1-5

cdr3_aa: CASSPVERVTNYGYTF
v_call: TRBV5-6
j_call: TRBJ1-2

cdr3_aa: CAFPSGRGETQYF
v_call: TRBV30
j_call: TRBJ2-5

cdr3_aa: CASSRLAGEDSTYEQYF
v_call: TRBV5-1
j_call: TRBJ2-7